The 24 T cell receptor beta chains below were found in one sample sequenced in a study of blood T cells in healthy people across ages. The authors ran a second PCR of about 6 to 12 cycles using a sample-barcoded 5' primer and a J-beta primer mix. A single record per CDR3 protein comes from TCRdb applying MiXCR to the 5' RACE reads. The data contain about a million distinct CDR3 sequences, roughly 52% of them seen just once; the ten biggest clones take up roughly 12%. The sample was blood. These receptors came from a man aged 25 to 40 in good health.

This chain uses TRBV4-1 with TRBJ2-2, with unresolved D. The CDR3 is 14 residues long. The germline gives CDR1 MGHRA, CDR2 YSYEKL. Trimming stripped 2 bases from V and 1 base from J, with 5 bases between. The CDR3 here is CASSQQRNTGELFF. CDR3 nucleotide sequence: TGCGCCAGCAGCCAACAAAGGAACACCGGGGAGCTGTTTTTT.

There are many counts of this clonotype. The rearrangement joins TRBV29-1 to TRBJ2-1; 14 nucleotides agree with TRBD2. The CDR3 is 14 amino acids. Unmatched junction bases numbered 5, after V lost 7 bases and J lost 6 bases. Germline V lookup: CDR1 SQVTM, CDR2 ANQGSEA. Here the CDR3 reads CSGRGTSGSNEQFF. The CDR3 DNA follows: TGCAGCGGACGAGGGACTAGCGGGAGCAATGAGCAGTTCTTC.

The chain recombines TRBV28 with TRBJ2-7; D is unresolved. The CDR3 spans 12 residues. V was shortened by 2 bases and J by 6 bases, with 8 bases between the two germline ends. Germline V CDR1 and CDR2: MDHEN, SYDVKM. CDR3 sequence: CASSLPQTEQYF. The CDR3, as DNA: TGTGCCAGCAGTTTACCCCAGACCGAGCAGTACTTC.

This rearrangement joins TRBV12-3 or TRBV12-4 to TRBJ2-1; 10 bases line up with TRBD2. Trimming removed 8 bases from V and 0 bases from J; junction bases left unmatched: 16. The CDR3 runs to 19 residues. The CDR3 region is CASGGASGGHLRSYNEQFF. The DNA for the CDR3 is TGTGCCAGCGGTGGGGCTAGCGGGGGCCACCTTCGCTCCTACAATGAGCAGTTCTTC.

The rearrangement links TRBV5-4 to TRBJ2-2; D tentatively reads TRBD1 or TRBD2 (6 bases each). Germline V gene lookup returns CDR1 SGHNT and CDR2 YYREEE (reference sequence). Deletions cut 7 bases from V and 3 bases from J, with 13 bases between. This CDR3 is 14 amino acids long. CDR3 amino acids: CASVGGVDTGELFF. The CDR3, as DNA: TGTGCCAGCGTCGGGGGCGTCGACACCGGGGAGCTGTTTTTT.

This clonotype has only a few counts. V and J are TRBV4-3 and TRBJ2-3; 7 bases map to TRBD2. This CDR3 spans 17 amino acids. With 7 bases clipped from V and 0 bases from J, the junction kept 13 bases outside the gene matches. Germline V lookup: CDR1 LGHNA, CDR2 YSLEER. This chain's CDR3 is CASNPPGGGPSTDTQYF. The CDR3 coding sequence is TGCGCCAGCAACCCACCGGGCGGGGGACCTAGCACAGATACGCAGTATTTT.

J is TRBJ2-1 and V is TRBV4-2, with 7 bases that match TRBD2. V lost 0 bases, J lost 4 bases, and 6 bases stayed unmatched. This CDR3 has 16 residues. Per the germline V gene, CDR1 is LGHNA and CDR2 is YNFKEQ. This chain's CDR3 is CASSQDTRTSYNEQFF. The CDR3 coding sequence is TGTGCCAGCAGCCAAGATACAAGGACTAGTTACAATGAGCAGTTCTTC.

This rearrangement joins TRBV6-2 or TRBV6-3 to TRBJ2-7; possible D gene TRBD1, 7 bases. Trimming removed 4 bases at V and 10 bases at J, with 23 bases between. Germline-derived CDR1 and CDR2 are MNHEY and SVGEGT. The CDR3 is made up of 15 amino acids. CDR3 DNA: TGTGCCAGCAGTTGGACACAGGGGACGGGAGAGCCCCAGTACTTC. This gives the protein CASSWTQGTGEPQYF.

The V gene is TRBV9, the J gene TRBJ2-5, with 11 bases identical to TRBD1. The V and J ends lost 0 bases and 1 base, in that order; junction bases with no gene match: 2. The germline gives CDR1 SGDLS, CDR2 YYNGEE. The CDR3 loop spans 16 amino acids. The CDR3 nucleotides read TGTGCCAGCAGCGTAGGGACAGGGGGCTTCCAAGAGACCCAGTACTTC. Residues: CASSVGTGGFQETQYF.

This clonotype was recorded a few times. The rearrangement uses TRBV4-1 and TRBJ2-3; D not certain. Deletions cut 0 bases from V and 2 bases from J, with 12 bases between. The CDR3 length is 16 residues. The V gene's germline CDR1 is MGHRA and CDR2 YSYEKL. The CDR3 region has the DNA TGCGCCAGCAGCCAAGATCGCGGCGGTTACACAGATACGCAGTATTTT. Its translation is CASSQDRGGYTDTQYF.

The CDR3 sequence: CASSYSEYQPQHF. The CDR3 DNA follows: TGTGCCAGCAGTTACTCCGAGTATCAGCCCCAGCATTTT. The chain couples TRBV6-6 to TRBJ1-5; no clear D gene. The CDR3 is 13 residues long. The V gene's germline CDR1 is MNHNY and CDR2 SVGAGI (reference sequence). The ends were cut back, 0 bases at V and 5 bases at J, with 5 bases in the middle.

This chain connects TRBV29-1 to TRBJ2-3, with D unclear. CDR3 length: 12 amino acids. The ends were cut back, 0 bases at V and 6 bases at J, with 7 bases in the middle. The germline gives CDR1 SQVTM, CDR2 ANQGSEA. The CDR3 DNA sequence: TGCAGCGTTGAAGATGTCTGGGATACGCAGTATTTT. It encodes CSVEDVWDTQYF.

This sequence joins TRBV7-2 and TRBJ1-2, with TRBD1 matching 9 bases. With 6 bases clipped from V and 3 bases from J, the junction kept 8 bases outside the gene matches. The germline CDR1 and CDR2 sequences are SGHTA and FQGNSA. There are 15 residues in the CDR3. CDR3 sequence: CASRGQGIMYYGYTF. DNA of the CDR3: TGTGCCAGCAGGGGACAGGGAATCATGTACTATGGCTACACCTTC.

This clonotype occurred a few times. The chain recombines TRBV3-1 with TRBJ1-1; possible D gene TRBD1, 5 bases. V lost 4 bases, J lost 3 bases, and 9 bases lay in between. Germline values: CDR1 LGHDT, CDR2 YNNKEL (reference sequence). This CDR3 has 13 amino acids. The CDR3 region is CASSRRDHTEAFF. The CDR3 DNA reads as TGTGCCAGCAGCCGCAGGGACCACACTGAAGCTTTCTTT.

V gene TRBV18 combines with J gene TRBJ1-2, with D perhaps TRBD1 (5 bases). This CDR3 spans 14 amino acids. V lost 4 bases and J 4 bases, leaving 13 bases between the germline ends. From germline, CDR1 is KGHSH and CDR2 LQKENI. CDR3 amino acids: CASSLVQEIYGYTF. The CDR3 DNA reads TGTGCCAGCTCACTTGTACAGGAGATCTATGGCTACACCTTC. Using reference TRBV18 and TRBJ1-2 for the parts outside the CDR3, the full variable domain is NAGVMQNPRHLVRRRGQEARLRCSPMKGHSHVYWYRQLPEEGLKFMVYLQKENIIDESGMPKERFSAEFPKEGPSILRIQQVVRGDSAAYFCASSLVQEIYGYTFGSGTRLTVV.

This chain joins TRBV3-1 and TRBJ2-7; weak D call: TRBD1 (6 bases). Trimming removed 1 base at V and 4 bases at J, with 17 bases between. The CDR3 spans 16 residues. CDR1 is LGHDT, CDR2 YNNKEL, per germline (reference sequence). CDR3 in amino acids: CASSQARTAPGYEQYF. DNA of the CDR3: TGTGCCAGCAGCCAAGCCAGGACAGCCCCCGGGTACGAGCAGTACTTC.

This clonotype was counted only a few times. The chain recombines TRBV7-2 with TRBJ2-3; 11 positions match TRBD2. V was pared by 6 bases and J by 1 base, with 9 bases of the junction left unmatched. CDR1 and CDR2 from the germline V gene are SGHTA and FQGNSA. CDR3 size: 17 residues. CDR3 in DNA: TGTGCCAGCAGTTCCCTGACTAGCGGGACTCGCACAGATACGCAGTATTTT. Its protein product is CASSSLTSGTRTDTQYF.

The chain couples TRBV19 to TRBJ2-1, with 8 bases aligning to TRBD1. The J call may be incorrect, as the DNA end agrees better with TRBJ2-7. The CDR3 runs to 14 residues. Germline CDR1 reads LNHDA; CDR2 reads SQIVND (reference sequence). The CDR3 loop is CASKNRGIYNEQYF. The CDR3, as DNA: TGTGCCAGTAAAAACAGGGGGATCTACAATGAGCAGTACTTC.

As for this clonotype: This sequence may be a read error, since a much larger clone differs from it by one base. V usage is TRBV24-1 and J usage is TRBJ2-3, with D hard to call. The CDR3 contains 13 residues. Germline-derived CDR1 and CDR2 are KGHDR and SFDVKD. V lost 9 bases, J lost 1 base, and 10 bases lay in between. CDR3 in amino acids: CATGGGGTDTQYF. CDR3 nucleotide sequence: TGTGCCACCGGTGGTGGTGGCACAGATACGCAGTATTTT.

The chain has TRBV20-1 and TRBJ2-4; 8 nucleotides match TRBD1. The J call is uncertain, as TRBJ2-7 better fits the DNA end. The length of the CDR3 is 14 residues. CDR1 DFQATT and CDR2 SNEGSKA come from the germline V gene (reference sequence). The CDR3 loop reads CSARTGQGSYEQYF. The CDR3 region has the DNA TGCAGTGCTAGGACCGGACAGGGTTCCTACGAGCAGTACTTC.

This clonotype was observed a handful of times. The V and J genes are TRBV11-3 and TRBJ1-6, with D uncertain. The CDR3 contains 13 residues. Germline-derived CDR1 and CDR2 are SGHNT and YENEEA. Trimming pared 0 bases from V and 9 bases from J, leaving 6 bases between. The CDR3 here is CASSLDGSSPLHF. CDR3 DNA: TGTGCCAGCAGCTTAGATGGCTCTTCACCCCTCCACTTT.

As concerns this clonotype: The germline gene is not matched at one end of the junction; a read error may be the cause. V gene TRBV5-8 combines with J gene TRBJ2-5; 9 bases match TRBD2. Germline lookup yields CDR1 SGHTS and CDR2 YDEGEE. The CDR3 has 14 amino acids. CDR3 amino acids: CAGSQEGLAFEQYF. CDR3 in DNA: TGTGCCGGCAGCCAGGAGGGACTAGCATTTGAGCAGTACTTC.

The chain recombines TRBV30 with TRBJ2-1; D gene uncertain. This CDR3 has 11 residues. V was trimmed by 4 bases and J by 6 bases, leaving 7 bases between them. Per germline, CDR1 GTSNPN and CDR2 SVGIG (reference sequence). As DNA, the CDR3 is TGTGCCTGGAAAAAAGTCAATGAGCAGTTCTTC. It translates to CAWKKVNEQFF.

This clonotype has only a few counts. The chain combines TRBV6-5 with TRBJ1-4, with 9 positions matching TRBD1. The germline CDR1 and CDR2 sequences are MNHEY and SVGAGI. The CDR3 contains 15 residues. V was clipped by 2 bases and J by 5 bases; unmatched bases: 3. The DNA for the CDR3 is TGTGCCAGCAGTTACACCGGGACAGGGAATGAAAAACTGTTTTTT. Translating gives CASSYTGTGNEKLFF.